Given below is one T cell receptor (beta chain) in context. The germline V gene encodes CDR1 LGHNT and CDR2 FRNRAP. This CDR3 is 15 amino acids long. Trimming cost V 9 bases and J 2 bases; bases outside gene matches: 10. This table comes from immunoSEQ multiplex PCR, and its TCRdb copy is limited to in-frame clones, with some not included. The sample holds about 68,000 clones; 60% to 80% are singletons and the top ten take roughly 6%. This sample was taken from a study of blood T cell repertoires in COVID-19. Study overall: Samples came from the United States, Italy and Spain, spanning acute and convalescent COVID-19.

The chain links TRBV12-5 to TRBJ1-1; 9 bases are shared with TRBD1. The specimen was peripheral blood. The clonotype comes from a woman aged 60-75 years with acute or convalescent COVID-19. CDR3 bases: TGTGCTAGCACCCCCTCGGGACAGGGAAACACTGAAGCTTTCTTT. It yields the protein CASTPSGQGNTEAFF.